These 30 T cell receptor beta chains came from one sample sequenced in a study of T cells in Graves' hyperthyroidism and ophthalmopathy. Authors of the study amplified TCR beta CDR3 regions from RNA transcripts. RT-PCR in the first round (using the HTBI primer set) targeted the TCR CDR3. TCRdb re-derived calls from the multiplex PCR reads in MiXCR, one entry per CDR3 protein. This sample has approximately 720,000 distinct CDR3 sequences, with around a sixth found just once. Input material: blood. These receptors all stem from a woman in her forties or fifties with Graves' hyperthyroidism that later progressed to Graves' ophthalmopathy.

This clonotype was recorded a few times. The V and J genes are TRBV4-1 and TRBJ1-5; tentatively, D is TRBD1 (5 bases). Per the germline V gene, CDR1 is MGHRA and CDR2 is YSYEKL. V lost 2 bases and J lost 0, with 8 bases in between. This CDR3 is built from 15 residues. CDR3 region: CASSQRQHSNQPQHF. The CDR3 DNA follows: TGCGCCAGCAGCCAACGACAGCATAGCAATCAGCCCCAGCATTTT.

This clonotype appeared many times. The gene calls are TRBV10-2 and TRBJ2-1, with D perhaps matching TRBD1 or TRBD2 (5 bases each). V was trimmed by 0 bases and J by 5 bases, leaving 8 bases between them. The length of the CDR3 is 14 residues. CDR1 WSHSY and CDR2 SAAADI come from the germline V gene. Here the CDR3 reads CASSESGRDNEQFF. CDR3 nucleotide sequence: TGCGCCAGCAGTGAGTCGGGGCGGGACAATGAGCAGTTCTTC.

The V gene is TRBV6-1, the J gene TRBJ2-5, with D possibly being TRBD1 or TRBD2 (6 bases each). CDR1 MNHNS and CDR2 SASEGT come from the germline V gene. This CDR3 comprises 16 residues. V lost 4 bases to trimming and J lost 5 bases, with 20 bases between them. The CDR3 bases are TGTGCCAGCAGTGCCACCCCGGGGGCCCGGAGGGAGACCCAGTACTTC. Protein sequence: CASSATPGARRETQYF.

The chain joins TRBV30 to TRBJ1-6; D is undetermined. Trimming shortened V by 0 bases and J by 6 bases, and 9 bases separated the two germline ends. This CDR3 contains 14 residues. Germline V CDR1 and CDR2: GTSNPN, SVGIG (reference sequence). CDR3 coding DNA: TGTGCCTGGAGTGTATTGGGTTCTAATTCACCCCTCCACTTT. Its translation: CAWSVLGSNSPLHF.

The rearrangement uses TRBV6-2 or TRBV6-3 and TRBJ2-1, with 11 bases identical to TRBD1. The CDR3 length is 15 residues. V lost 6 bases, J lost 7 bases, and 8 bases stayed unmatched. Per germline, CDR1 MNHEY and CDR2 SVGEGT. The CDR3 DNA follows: TGTGCCAGCAGGGACCGGGACAGGGGGAGTAATGAGCAGTTCTTC. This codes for CASRDRDRGSNEQFF.

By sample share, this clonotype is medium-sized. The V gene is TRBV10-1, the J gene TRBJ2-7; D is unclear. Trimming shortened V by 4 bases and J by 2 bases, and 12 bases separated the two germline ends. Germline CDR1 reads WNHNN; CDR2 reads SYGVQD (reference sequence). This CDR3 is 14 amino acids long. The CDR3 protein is CASSAPTSPYEQYF. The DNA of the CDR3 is TGCGCCAGCAGTGCCCCGACATCACCCTACGAGCAGTACTTC.

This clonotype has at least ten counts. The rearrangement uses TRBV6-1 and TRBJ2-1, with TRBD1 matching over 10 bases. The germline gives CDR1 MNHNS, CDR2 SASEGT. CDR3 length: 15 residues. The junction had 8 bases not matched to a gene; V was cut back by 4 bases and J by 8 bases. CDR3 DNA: TGTGCCAGCAGTGCCTACGACAGGGGGCGAGATGAGCAGTTCTTC. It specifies CASSAYDRGRDEQFF.

The CDR3 loop reads CASSVALASDTQYF. The CDR3 bases are TGTGCCAGCAGCGTAGCTTTGGCATCCGATACGCAGTATTTT. The chain combines TRBV9 with TRBJ2-3; D gene unclear. Between the trimmed V and J ends, which lost 0 bases and 6 bases, there was a span of 11 bases. Germline V gene sequence: CDR1 SGDLS, CDR2 YYNGEE. This CDR3 is 14 amino acids long.

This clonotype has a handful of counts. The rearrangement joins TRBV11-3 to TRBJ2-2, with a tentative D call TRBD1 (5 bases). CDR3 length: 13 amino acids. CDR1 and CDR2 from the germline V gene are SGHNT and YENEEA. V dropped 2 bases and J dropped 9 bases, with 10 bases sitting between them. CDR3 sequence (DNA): TGTGCCAGCAGCTTACCACCGGACAGGGAGCTGTTTTTT. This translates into CASSLPPDRELFF.

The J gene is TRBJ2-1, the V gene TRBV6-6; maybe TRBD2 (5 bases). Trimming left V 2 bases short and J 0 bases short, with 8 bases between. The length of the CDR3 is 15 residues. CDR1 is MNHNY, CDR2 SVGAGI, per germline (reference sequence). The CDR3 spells CASSYKRSSYNEQFF. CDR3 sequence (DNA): TGTGCCAGCAGTTACAAGCGGAGCTCCTACAATGAGCAGTTCTTC.

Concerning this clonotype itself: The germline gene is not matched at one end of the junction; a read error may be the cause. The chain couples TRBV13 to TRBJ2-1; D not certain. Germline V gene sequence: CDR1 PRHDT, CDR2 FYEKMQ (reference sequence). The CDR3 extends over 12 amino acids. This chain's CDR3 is CAGSLDFNEQFF. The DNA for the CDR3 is TGTGCCGGCAGCTTAGACTTCAATGAGCAGTTCTTC.

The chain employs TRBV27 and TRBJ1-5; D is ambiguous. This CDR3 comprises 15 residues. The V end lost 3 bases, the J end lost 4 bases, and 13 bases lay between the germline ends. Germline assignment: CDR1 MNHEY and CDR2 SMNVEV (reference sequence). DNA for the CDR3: TGTGCCAGCAGTTTTTCTTCGTCTGGGAATCAGCCCCAGCATTTT. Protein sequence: CASSFSSSGNQPQHF.

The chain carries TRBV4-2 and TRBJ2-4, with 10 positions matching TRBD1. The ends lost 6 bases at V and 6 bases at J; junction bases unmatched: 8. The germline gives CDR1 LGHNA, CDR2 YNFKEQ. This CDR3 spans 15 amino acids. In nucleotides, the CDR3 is TGTGCCAGCAGGAGGGTGGGACAGGGGCGAAACATTCAGTACTTC. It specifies CASRRVGQGRNIQYF.

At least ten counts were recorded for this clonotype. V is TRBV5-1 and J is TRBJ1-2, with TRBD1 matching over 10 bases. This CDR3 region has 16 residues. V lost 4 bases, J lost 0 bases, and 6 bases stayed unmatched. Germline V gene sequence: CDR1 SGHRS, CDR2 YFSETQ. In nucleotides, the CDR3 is TGCGCCAGCAGCGAGTGGACAGGGGGAGCTAACTATGGCTACACCTTC. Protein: CASSEWTGGANYGYTF.

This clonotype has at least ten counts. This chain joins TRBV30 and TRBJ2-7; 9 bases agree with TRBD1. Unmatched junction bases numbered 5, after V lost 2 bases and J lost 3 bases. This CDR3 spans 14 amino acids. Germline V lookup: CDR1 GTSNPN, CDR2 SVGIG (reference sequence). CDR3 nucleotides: TGTGCCTGGAGTCCGGACAGGGGATACTACGAGCAGTACTTC. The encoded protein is CAWSPDRGYYEQYF.

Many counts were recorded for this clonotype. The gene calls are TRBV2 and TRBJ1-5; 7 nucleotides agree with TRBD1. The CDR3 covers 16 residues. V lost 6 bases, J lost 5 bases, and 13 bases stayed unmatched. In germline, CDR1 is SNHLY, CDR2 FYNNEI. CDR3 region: CASREPTGTIDQPQHF. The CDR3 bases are TGTGCCAGCAGGGAACCGACAGGGACAATTGATCAGCCCCAGCATTTT. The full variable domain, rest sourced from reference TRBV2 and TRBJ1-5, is EPEVTQTPSHQVTQMGQEVILRCVPISNHLYFYWYRQILGQKVEFLVSFYNNEISEKSEIFDDQFSVERPDGSNFTLKIRSTKLEDSAMYFCASREPTGTIDQPQHFGDGTRLSIL.

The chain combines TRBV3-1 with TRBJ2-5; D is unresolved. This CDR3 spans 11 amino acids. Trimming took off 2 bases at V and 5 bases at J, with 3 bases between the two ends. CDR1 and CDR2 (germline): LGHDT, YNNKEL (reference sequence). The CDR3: CASSQSETQYF. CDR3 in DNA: TGTGCCAGCAGCCAATCTGAGACCCAGTACTTC.

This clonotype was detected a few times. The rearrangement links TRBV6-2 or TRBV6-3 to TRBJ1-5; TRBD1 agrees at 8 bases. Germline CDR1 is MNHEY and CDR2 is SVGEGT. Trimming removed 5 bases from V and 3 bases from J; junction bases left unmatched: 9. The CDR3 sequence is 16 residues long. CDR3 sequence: CASSRDRGHFNQPQHF. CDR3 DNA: TGTGCCAGCAGTCGAGACAGGGGACACTTCAATCAGCCCCAGCATTTT.

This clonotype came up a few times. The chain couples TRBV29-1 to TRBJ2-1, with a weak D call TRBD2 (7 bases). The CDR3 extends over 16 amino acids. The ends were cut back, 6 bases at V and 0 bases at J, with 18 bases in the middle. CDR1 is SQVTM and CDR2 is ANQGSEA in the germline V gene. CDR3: CSVHRGGQSSYNEQFF. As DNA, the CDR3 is TGCAGCGTCCATAGGGGGGGCCAGAGCTCCTACAATGAGCAGTTCTTC.

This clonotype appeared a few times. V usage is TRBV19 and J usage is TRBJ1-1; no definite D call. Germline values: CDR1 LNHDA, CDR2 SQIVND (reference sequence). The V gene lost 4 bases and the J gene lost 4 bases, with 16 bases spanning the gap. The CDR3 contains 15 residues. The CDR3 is CASSTSKGLGTEAFF. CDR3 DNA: TGTGCCAGTAGTACCTCGAAGGGATTGGGCACTGAAGCTTTCTTT. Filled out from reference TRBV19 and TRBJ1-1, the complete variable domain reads DGGITQSPKYLFRKEGQNVTLSCEQNLNHDAMYWYRQDPGQGLRLIYYSQIVNDFQKGDIAEGYSVSREKKESFPLTVTSAQKNPTAFYLCASSTSKGLGTEAFFGQGTRLTVV.

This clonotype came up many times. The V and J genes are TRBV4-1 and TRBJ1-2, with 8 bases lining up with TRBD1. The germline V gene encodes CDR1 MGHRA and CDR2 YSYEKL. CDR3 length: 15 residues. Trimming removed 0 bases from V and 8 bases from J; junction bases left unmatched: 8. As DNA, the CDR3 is TGCGCCAGCAGCCAAGATTTGGGCAGGGGGCTGGGCTACACCTTC. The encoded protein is CASSQDLGRGLGYTF.

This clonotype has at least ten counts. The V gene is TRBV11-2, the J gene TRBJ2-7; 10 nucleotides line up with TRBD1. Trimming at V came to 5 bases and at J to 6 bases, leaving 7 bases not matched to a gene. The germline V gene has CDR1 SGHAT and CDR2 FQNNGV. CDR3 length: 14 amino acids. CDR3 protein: CASSPRQGAGEQYF. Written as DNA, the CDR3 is TGTGCCAGCAGCCCGCGACAGGGGGCTGGCGAGCAGTACTTC.

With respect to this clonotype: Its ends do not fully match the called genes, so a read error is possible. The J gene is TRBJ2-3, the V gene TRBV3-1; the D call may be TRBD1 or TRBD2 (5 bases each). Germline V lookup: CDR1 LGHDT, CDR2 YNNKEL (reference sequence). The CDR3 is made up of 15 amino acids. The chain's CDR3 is CASSEWGIRTDTQYF. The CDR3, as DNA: TGCGCCAGCAGTGAGTGGGGGATTCGCACAGATACGCAGTATTTT.

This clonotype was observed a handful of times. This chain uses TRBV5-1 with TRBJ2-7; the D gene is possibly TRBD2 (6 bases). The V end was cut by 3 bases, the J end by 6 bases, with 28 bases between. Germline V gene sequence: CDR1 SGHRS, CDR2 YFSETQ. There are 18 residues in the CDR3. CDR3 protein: CASSWPRFSRGALGEQYF. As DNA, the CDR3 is TGCGCCAGCAGCTGGCCGAGGTTTTCGCGGGGAGCGCTGGGCGAGCAGTACTTC.

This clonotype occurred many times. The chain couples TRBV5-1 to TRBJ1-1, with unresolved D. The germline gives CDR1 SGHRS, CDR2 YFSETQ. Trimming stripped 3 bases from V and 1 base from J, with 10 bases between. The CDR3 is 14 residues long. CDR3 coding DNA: TGCGCCAGCAGCTCATTGGCGGGGAACACTGAAGCTTTCTTT. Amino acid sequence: CASSSLAGNTEAFF.

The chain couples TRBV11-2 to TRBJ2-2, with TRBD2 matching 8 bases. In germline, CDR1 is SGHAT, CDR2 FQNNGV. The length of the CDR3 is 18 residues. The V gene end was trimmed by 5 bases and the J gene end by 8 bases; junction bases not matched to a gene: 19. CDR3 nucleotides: TGTGCCAGCAGCCAAGATTGGTCGGGAGGGTTACCTTTAGGGGAGCTGTTTTTT. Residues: CASSQDWSGGLPLGELFF.

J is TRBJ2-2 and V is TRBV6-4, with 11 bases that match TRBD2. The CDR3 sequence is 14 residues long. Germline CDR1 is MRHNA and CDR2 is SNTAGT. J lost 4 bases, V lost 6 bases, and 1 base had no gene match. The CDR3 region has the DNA TGTGCCAGCAGGACTAGCGGGATCACCGGGGAGCTGTTTTTT. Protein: CASRTSGITGELFF.

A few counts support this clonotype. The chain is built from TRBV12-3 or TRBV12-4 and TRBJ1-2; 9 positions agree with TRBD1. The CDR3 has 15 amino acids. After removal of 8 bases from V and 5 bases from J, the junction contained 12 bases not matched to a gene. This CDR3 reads CASGSTGQGWYGYTF. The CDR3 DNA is TGTGCCAGCGGTTCTACGGGACAGGGTTGGTATGGCTACACCTTC.

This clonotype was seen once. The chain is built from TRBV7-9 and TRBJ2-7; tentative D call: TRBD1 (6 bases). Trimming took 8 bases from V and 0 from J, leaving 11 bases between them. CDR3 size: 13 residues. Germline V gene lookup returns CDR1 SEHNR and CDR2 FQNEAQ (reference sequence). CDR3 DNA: TGTGCCAGCCGACCGGACAGCTCCTACGAGCAGTACTTC. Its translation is CASRPDSSYEQYF.

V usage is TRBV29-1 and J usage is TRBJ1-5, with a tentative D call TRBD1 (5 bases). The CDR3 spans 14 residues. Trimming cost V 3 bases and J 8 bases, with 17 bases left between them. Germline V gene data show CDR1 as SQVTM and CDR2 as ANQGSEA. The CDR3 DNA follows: TGCAGCGTTGATTCTGGTTCGGCGGGGGAGCCCCAGCATTTT. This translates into CSVDSGSAGEPQHF.